This T cell receptor beta chain was obtained from a study of CD8 T cells in ankylosing spondylitis. General study points: Several of the motif variants were reported before in synovial fluid and blood from reactive arthritis. Typical of ankylosing spondylitis blood, it appeared, was a TCR beta motif of eight highly homologous variants. Clones linked with disease were CD8+ and fairly uncommon in the peripheral blood.

MiXCR, applied by TCRdb to the 5' RACE reads, yields one record per CDR3 protein. The profile shows around 390,000 distinct CDR3 sequences, 20% to 25% of them singletons. About this clonotype: Antigen specificity is unknown.

Germline V gives CDR1 MNHNS, CDR2 SASEGT. The length of the CDR3 is 14 residues. Trimming left V 6 bases short and J 7 bases short, with 15 bases between. The rearrangement uses TRBV6-1 and TRBJ2-2; no firm D call. The material sequenced was blood, either unsorted or a sorted T cell fraction (not recorded which). This TCR came from a male donor with ankylosing spondylitis. The CDR3, as DNA: TGTGCCAGCAGGGTCTACGGAGATATCGGGGAGCTGTTTTTT. Protein sequence: CASRVYGDIGELFF.